Only one count was recorded for the clone carrying this T cell receptor beta chain. This entry is derived from a study of OX40 agonist ivuxolimab in advanced cancers. Study-level background: Cancers in dose escalation were hepatocellular, melanoma, renal cell and head and neck.

Some clones are missing from TCRdb's copy, which holds only in-frame ones; the method was immunoSEQ multiplex PCR. The table lists fewer than 85,000 clones, 80% to 90% of them singletons. Germline V gene lookup returns CDR1 MDHEN and CDR2 SYDVKM. The CDR3 has 14 residues. J was trimmed by 0 bases and V by 6 bases; bases with no gene match: 4. This specimen consisted of CD4+ or CD8+ T cells sorted from blood, obtained in a trial of the OX40 agonist ivuxolimab. The sequence came from an adult with an advanced solid tumor such as melanoma, head and neck, liver or kidney cancer. The chain couples TRBV28 to TRBJ1-1, with TRBD1 identical over 7 bases. The DNA of the CDR3 is TGTGCCAGCAGATCCGGACAGGTGAACACTGAAGCTTTCTTT. Its translation is CASRSGQVNTEAFF.